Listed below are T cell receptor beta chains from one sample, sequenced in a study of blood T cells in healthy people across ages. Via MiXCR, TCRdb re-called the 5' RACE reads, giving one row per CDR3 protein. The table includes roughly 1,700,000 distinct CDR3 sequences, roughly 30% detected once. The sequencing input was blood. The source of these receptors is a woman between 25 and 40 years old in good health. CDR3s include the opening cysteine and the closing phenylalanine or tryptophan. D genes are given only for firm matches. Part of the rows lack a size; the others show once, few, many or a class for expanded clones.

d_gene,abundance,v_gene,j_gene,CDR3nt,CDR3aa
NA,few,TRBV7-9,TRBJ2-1,TGTGCCAGCAGCTATGAAAGTCAGGGGCAGTTCTTC,CASSYESQGQFF
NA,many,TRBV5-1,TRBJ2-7,TGCGCCAGCAGCTTGTCTAGCGACTCCTACGAGCAGTACTTC,CASSLSSDSYEQYF
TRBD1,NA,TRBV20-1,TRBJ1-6,TGCAGTGCCATTCTCTTGAGGGGGCCGGGATCACCCCTCCACTTT,CSAILLRGPGSPLHF
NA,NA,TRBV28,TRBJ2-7,TGTGCCAGCAGGTTTTGGCAGTTATTAAACGAGCAGTACTTC,CASRFWQLLNEQYF
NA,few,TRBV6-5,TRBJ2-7,TGTGCCAGCAGTTACGGAGGGGTCCCGACCTACGAGCAGTACTTC,CASSYGGVPTYEQYF
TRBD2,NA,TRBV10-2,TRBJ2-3,TGCGCCAGCAGTGGGATAGCGGGGGCAGATACGCAGTATTTT,CASSGIAGADTQYF
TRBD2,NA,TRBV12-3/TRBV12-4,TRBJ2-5,TGTGCCAGCAGTTTTAGGGAGGGCCAGGGAGAAGAGACCCAGTACTTC,CASSFREGQGEETQYF
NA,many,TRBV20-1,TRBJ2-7,TGCAGTGCTAGAGAAGGGTTCTACGAGCAGTACTTC,CSAREGFYEQYF
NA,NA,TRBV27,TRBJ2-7,TGTGCCAGCAGCCCCCCCCGGGGCAGGGGGGGACTCTACGAGCAGTACTTC,CASSPPRGRGGLYEQYF
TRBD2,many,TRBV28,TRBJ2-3,TGTGCCAGCAGCCCCGGATCTAGCGGGGACACAGATACGCAGTATTTT,CASSPGSSGDTDTQYF
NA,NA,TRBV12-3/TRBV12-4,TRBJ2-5,TGTGCCAGCAGAACGGACATCCTCGGGACCCAGTACTTC,CASRTDILGTQYF
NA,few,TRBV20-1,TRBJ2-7,TGCAGTGCCGCCGGGACGGACTACGAGCAGTACTTC,CSAAGTDYEQYF
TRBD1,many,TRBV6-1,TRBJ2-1,TGTGCCAGCAGTGAAACTGACAGGGGCCCCTACAATGAGCAGTTCTTC,CASSETDRGPYNEQFF
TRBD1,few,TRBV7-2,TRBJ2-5,TGTGCCAGCAGCCAAATGGACAGGGGGCGAGAGACCCAGTACTTC,CASSQMDRGRETQYF
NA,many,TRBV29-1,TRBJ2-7,TGCAGCGTCAGGGATGAGTACGAGCAGTACTTC,CSVRDEYEQYF
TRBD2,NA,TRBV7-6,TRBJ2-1,TGTGCCAGCAGCCTGGGACTAGCGGGAGGGAACGGTGAGCAGTTCTTC,CASSLGLAGGNGEQFF
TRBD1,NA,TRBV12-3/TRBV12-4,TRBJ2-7,TGTGCCAGCAGTACGGACAGGGGGCACTACGAGCAGTACTTC,CASSTDRGHYEQYF
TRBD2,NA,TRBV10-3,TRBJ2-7,TGTGCCATCAGTGAGTCAGGGAGGGCGCACGAGCAGTACTTC,CAISESGRAHEQYF
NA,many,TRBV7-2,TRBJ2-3,TGTGCCAGCAGCTTAGTCCCAGATACGCAGTATTTT,CASSLVPDTQYF
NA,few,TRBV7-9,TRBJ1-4,TGTGCCAGCAGCTTGAGAATCCGGGACACCGGTAATGAAAAACTGTTTTTT,CASSLRIRDTGNEKLFF
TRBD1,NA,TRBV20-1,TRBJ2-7,TGCAGTGCTAGAGAAGGGGGCGCGGGGCAGTACTTC,CSAREGGAGQYF
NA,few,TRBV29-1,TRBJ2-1,TGCAGCGTTAGACATAACTATGAGCAGTTCTTC,CSVRHNYEQFF
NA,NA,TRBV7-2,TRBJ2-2,TGTGCCAGCAGCTTCTCACAGGGCACCGGGGAGCTGTTTTTT,CASSFSQGTGELFF
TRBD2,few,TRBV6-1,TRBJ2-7,TGTGCCAGCAGACGACCTCCGGGACTAGCGGTACGACCCTACGAGCAGTACTTC,CASRRPPGLAVRPYEQYF
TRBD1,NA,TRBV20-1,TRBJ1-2,TGCAGTGCGAGCCAGACAGGGGATGATGGCTACACCTTC,CSASQTGDDGYTF